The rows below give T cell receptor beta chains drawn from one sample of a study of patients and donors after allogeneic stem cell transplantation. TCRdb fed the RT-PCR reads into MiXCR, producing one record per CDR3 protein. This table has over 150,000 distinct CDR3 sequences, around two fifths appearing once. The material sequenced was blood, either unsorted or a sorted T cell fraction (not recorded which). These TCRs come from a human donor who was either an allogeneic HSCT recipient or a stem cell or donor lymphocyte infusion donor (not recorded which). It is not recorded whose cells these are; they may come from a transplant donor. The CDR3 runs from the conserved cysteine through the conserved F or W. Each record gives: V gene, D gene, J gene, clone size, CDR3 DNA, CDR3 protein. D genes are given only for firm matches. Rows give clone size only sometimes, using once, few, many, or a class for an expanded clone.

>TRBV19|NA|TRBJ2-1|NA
TGTGCCAGTAGTACTAGGGGTGACAACTACAATGAGCAGTTCTTC
CASSTRGDNYNEQFF
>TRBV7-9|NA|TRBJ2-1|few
TGTGCCAGCAGCCGCCCAGGGGCGACGAATGAGCAGTTCTTC
CASSRPGATNEQFF
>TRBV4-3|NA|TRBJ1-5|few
TGCGCCAGCAGCCAACGGGGCGGTGATCAGCCCCAGCATTTT
CASSQRGGDQPQHF
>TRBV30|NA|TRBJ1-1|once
TGTGCCTGGAGTACCACCATACGATCCCAGGGCCCTGAAGCTTTCTTT
CAWSTTIRSQGPEAFF
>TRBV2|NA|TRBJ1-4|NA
TGTGCCAGCAGTGAAGCGGATGCCGACGGGGGCCTGTTTTTT
CASSEADADGGLFF
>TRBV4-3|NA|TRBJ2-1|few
TGCGCCAGCAGCCAAGAAGAGTCGGACTACAATGAGCAGTTCTTC
CASSQEESDYNEQFF
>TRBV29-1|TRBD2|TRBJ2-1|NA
TGCAGCGTATGGACTAGCGGATACCACAATGAGCAGTTCTTC
CSVWTSGYHNEQFF
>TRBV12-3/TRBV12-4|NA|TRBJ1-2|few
TGTGCCAGCAGCCGATTCTATGGCTACACCTTC
CASSRFYGYTF
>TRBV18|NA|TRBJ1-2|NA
TGTGCCAGCTCACCGTCAGCTAACTATGGCTACACCTTC
CASSPSANYGYTF
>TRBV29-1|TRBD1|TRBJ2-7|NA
TGCAGCGTTATTTCGGGACAGGGCGCCGAGCAGTACTTC
CSVISGQGAEQYF
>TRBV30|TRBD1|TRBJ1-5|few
TGTGCCTGGAGTCGACAGGGGAATCAGCCCCAGCATTTT
CAWSRQGNQPQHF
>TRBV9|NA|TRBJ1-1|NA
TGTGCCAGCAGCGGAACCCAGACTGAAGCTTTCTTT
CASSGTQTEAFF
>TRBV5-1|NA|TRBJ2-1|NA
TGCGCCAGCAGCTTGGTGGCTAGCGTGTTGAATGAGCAGTTCTTC
CASSLVASVLNEQFF
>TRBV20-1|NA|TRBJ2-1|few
TGCAGTGCTAGAGAAGCTAGCAACCCAAGGGAGCAGTTCTTC
CSAREASNPREQFF
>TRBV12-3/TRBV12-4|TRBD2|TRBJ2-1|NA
TGTGCCAGCAGTCCCGGGACTAGCGGCTACAATGAGCAGTTCTTC
CASSPGTSGYNEQFF
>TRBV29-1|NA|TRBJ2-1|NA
TGCAGCTCACTAGCAGCCTACTACAATGAGCAGTTCTTC
CSSLAAYYNEQFF
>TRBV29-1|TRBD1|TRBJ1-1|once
TGCAGCGTTGAAGATACAAGGGGGCGCGGGTACACTGAAGCTTTCTTT
CSVEDTRGRGYTEAFF
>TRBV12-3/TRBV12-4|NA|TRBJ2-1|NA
TGTGCCAGCACCGAGAGCTTACCCCCTTCAAATGAGCAGTTCTTC
CASTESLPPSNEQFF
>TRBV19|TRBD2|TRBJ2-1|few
TGTGCCAGTAGTATAGATCTACTAGCGGGAGATAGACATGAGCAGTTCTTC
CASSIDLLAGDRHEQFF
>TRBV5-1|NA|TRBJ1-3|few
TGCGCCAGCAGCCCGACAGCCTCTGGAAACACCATATATTTT
CASSPTASGNTIYF
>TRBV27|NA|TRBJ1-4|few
TGTGCCAGCAGTTGGAACTCGGGTGAAAAACTGTTTTTT
CASSWNSGEKLFF
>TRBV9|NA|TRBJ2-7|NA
TGTGCCAGCAGCCCCCAGGGCCTGGTGTTCCCCTACGAGCAGTACTTC
CASSPQGLVFPYEQYF
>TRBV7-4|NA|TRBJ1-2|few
TGTGCCAGCACCCCCAGCCTCTATGGCTACACCTTC
CASTPSLYGYTF
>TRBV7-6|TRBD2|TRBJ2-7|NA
TGTGCCCCCAGGGAACTAGCGGGAGGAACACAGAGCTCCTACGAGCAGTACTTC
CAPRELAGGTQSSYEQYF
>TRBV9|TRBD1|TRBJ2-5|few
TGTGCCAGCAGCGTCGCCGGGACAGGGGGATTTTTGGGTCAAGAGACCCAGTACTTC
CASSVAGTGGFLGQETQYF
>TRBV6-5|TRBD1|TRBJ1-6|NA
TGTGCCAGCAGTTACTCACGGACAGGGAATTCACCCCTCCACTTT
CASSYSRTGNSPLHF
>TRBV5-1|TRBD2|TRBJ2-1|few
TGCGCCAGCATGATTAGCGGGCTCAATGAGCAGTTCTTC
CASMISGLNEQFF
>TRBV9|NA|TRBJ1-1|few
TGTGCCAGCAGCGCAACTCAGGGAGGCTCTGCTTTCTTT
CASSATQGGSAFF
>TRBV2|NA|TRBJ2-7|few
TGTGCCAGCAGCAAAGGACAGGCGGGACTGTCCTACGAGCAGTACTTC
CASSKGQAGLSYEQYF
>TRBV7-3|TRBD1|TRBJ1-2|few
TGTGCCAGCAGCTTATCCGGGACAGGGGATGACTATGGCTACACCTTC
CASSLSGTGDDYGYTF
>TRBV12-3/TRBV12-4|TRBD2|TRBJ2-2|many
TGTGCCAGCACCCGGACTAGCGGGAACACCGGGGAGCTGTTTTTT
CASTRTSGNTGELFF
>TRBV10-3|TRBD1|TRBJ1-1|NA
TGTGCCATCGGACAGGAGAACACTGAAGCTTTCTTT
CAIGQENTEAFF
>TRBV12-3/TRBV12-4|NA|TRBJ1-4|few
TGTGCCAGCAGTCCAGGACGGGATAATGAAAAACTGTTTTTT
CASSPGRDNEKLFF
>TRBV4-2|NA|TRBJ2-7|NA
TGTGCCAGCAGCCAAACGGACAGCAAAACCTACGAGCAGTACTTC
CASSQTDSKTYEQYF
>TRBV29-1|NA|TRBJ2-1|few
TGCAGCGTTGTGGCCCCGGGCCATGAGCAGTTCTTC
CSVVAPGHEQFF
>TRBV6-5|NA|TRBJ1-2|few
TGTGCCAGCAGTTACGATACCCCAACAGGGTCGTACACCTTC
CASSYDTPTGSYTF
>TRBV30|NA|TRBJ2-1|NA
TGTGCCGCGGACCCCTTCAATTACAATGAGCAGTTCTTC
CAADPFNYNEQFF
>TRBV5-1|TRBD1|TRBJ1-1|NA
TGCGCCAGCAGCTCGGGACAGGAGAACACTGAAGCTTTCTTT
CASSSGQENTEAFF
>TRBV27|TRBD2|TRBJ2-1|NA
TGTGCCAGCACCCTCCGGGGCGGGAGATTGGATGAGCAGTTCTTC
CASTLRGGRLDEQFF
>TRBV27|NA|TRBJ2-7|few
TGTGCCAGCAGTCCCACGGAGAATGCCAACTACGAGCAGTACTTC
CASSPTENANYEQYF
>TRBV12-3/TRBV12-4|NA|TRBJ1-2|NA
TGTGCCAGCAGTTCAGGGGTTGGCGGCTACACCTTC
CASSSGVGGYTF
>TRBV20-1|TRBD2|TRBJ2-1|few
TGCAGTGCGATAGCGGGAGTGTCCTACAATGAGCAGTTCTTC
CSAIAGVSYNEQFF
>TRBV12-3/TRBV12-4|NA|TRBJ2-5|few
TGTGCCAGCAGTCATGCGATAGAGACCCAGTACTTC
CASSHAIETQYF
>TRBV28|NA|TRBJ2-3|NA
TGTGCCAGCACCCGCCGGCTAAGGAGCACAGATACGCAGTATTTT
CASTRRLRSTDTQYF
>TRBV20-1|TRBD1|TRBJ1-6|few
TGCAGTGCCAGAAGGGACAGGAGCTCCTATAATTCACCCCTCCACTTT
CSARRDRSSYNSPLHF
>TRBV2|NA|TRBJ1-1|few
TGTGCCAGCAGTGACTTCGAGACAGACAAGAACACTGAAGCTTTCTTT
CASSDFETDKNTEAFF
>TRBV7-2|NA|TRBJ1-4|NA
TGTGCCAGCAGCTTAGACAGACGTAATGAAAAACTGTTTTTT
CASSLDRRNEKLFF
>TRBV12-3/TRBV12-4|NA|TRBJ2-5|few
TGTGCCAGCAGTTTCACGGTCGAGACCCAGTACTTC
CASSFTVETQYF
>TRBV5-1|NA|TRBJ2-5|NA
TGCGCCAGCAGCGATGGTGGATCCGGGTGGGTCGAAGGGGAGACCCAGTACTTC
CASSDGGSGWVEGETQYF
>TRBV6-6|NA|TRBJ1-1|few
TGTGCCATTTCGCTCCGGGACCGGAACACTGAAGCTTTCTTT
CAISLRDRNTEAFF
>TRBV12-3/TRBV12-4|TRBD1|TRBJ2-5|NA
TGTGCCAGCAGTCATGGGACAGGGAGGTACTTC
CASSHGTGRYF
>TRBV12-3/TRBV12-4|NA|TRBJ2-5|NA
TGTGCCAGCAGCAACCCCGGGGCCCAAGAGACCCAGTACTTC
CASSNPGAQETQYF
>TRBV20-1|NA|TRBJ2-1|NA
TGCAGTGCCCCTCTAGGTAATGAGCAGTTCTTC
CSAPLGNEQFF
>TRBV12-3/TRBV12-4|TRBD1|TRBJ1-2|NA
TGTGCCAGCAGTTTATGGACAGGGAACTATGGCTACACCTTC
CASSLWTGNYGYTF
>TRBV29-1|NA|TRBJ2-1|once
TGCAGCGTTGATCCTGTTCCTTTTCAGGGAGCCCCTAGCAATGAGCAGTTCTTC
CSVDPVPFQGAPSNEQFF